This T cell receptor beta chain was observed in a study of T cells after yellow fever vaccination. Overall study findings and caveats: Peaking faster, on day 5 versus 15, the secondary response was nonetheless weaker. Contamination by abundant bulk-population clonotypes could be present in FACS-sorted repertoires.

V gave up 3 bases and J gave up 2 bases; unmatched junction bases: 3. The CDR3 is 14 residues long. Germline V lookup: CDR1 SEHNR, CDR2 FQNEAQ (reference sequence). This clonotype was counted at least ten times. Its antigen is still unknown. They built TCR cDNA with 5'RACE template switching, a step that put in a universal primer site and UMIs. TCRdb passed the 5' RACE reads through MiXCR, listing each CDR3 protein once. This sample has 200,000 to 300,000 distinct CDR3 sequences; 13% occur once, and the top ten carry about 0.51%. This receptor was taken from a young man who received the YFV17D yellow fever vaccine. J is TRBJ2-5 and V is TRBV7-9; TRBD2 aligns across 7 bases. The material was CD4+ T cells sorted from PBMCs, obtained 45 days after the yellow fever booster vaccination. CDR3 sequence (DNA): TGTGCCAGCAGCTTTGGCGGGGGACAAGAGACCCAGTACTTC. Its protein is CASSFGGGQETQYF.